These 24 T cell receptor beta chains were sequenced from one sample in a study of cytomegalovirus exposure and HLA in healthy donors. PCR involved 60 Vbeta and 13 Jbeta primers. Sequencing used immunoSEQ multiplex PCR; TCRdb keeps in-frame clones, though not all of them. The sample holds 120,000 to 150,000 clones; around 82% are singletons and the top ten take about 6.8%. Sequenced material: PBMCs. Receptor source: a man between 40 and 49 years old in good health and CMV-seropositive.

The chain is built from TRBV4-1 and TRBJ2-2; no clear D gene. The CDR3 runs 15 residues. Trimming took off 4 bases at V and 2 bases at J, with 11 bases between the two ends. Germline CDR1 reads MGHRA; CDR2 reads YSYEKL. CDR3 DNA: TGCGCCAGCAGCCGAGTAGCAGACAACACCGGGGAGCTGTTTTTT. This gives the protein CASSRVADNTGELFF.

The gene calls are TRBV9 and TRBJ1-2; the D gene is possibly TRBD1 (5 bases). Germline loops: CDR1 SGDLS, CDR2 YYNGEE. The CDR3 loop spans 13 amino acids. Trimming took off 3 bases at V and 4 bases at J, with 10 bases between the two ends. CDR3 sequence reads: CASSGLGGYGYTF. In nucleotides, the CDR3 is TGTGCCAGCAGCGGTCTGGGGGGCTATGGCTACACCTTC.

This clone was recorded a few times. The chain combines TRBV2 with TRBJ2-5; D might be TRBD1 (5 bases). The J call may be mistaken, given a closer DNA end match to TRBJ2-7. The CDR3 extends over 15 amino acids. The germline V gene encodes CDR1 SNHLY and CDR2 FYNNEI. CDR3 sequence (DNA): TGTGCCAGCAGTCCCACGACAGTCCTGAACTACGAGCAGTACTTC. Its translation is CASSPTTVLNYEQYF.

The CDR3, as DNA: TGTGCCAGCAGTGTAGCCCGGGACAGCAAATACGAGCAGTACTTC. Protein: CASSVARDSKYEQYF. The rearrangement links TRBV6-1 to TRBJ2-7, with 7 bases identical to TRBD1. With V trimmed by 4 bases and J by 4 bases, 10 bases remained unmatched. Germline V gene data show CDR1 as MNHNS and CDR2 as SASEGT. The CDR3 loop spans 15 amino acids.

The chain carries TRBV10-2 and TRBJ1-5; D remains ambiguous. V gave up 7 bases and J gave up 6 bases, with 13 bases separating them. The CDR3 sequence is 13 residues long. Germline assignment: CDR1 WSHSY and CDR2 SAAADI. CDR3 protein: CASTGDPSQPQHF. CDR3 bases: TGCGCCAGCACTGGAGATCCAAGTCAGCCCCAGCATTTT.

The DNA of the CDR3 is TGTGCCATCAGTGAGTCCCAGGATTTGAACACTGAAGCTTTCTTT. It codes for CAISESQDLNTEAFF. V gene TRBV10-3 combines with J gene TRBJ1-1, with D hard to call. The germline V gene encodes CDR1 ENHRY and CDR2 SYGVKD. The CDR3 has 15 residues. V shed 0 bases and J shed 0 bases, with 8 bases lying between them.

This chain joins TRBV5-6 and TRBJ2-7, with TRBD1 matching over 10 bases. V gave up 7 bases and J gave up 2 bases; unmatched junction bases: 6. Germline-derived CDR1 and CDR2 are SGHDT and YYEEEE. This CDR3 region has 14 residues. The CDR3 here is CASRSTGGTYEQYF. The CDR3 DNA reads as TGTGCCAGCCGCTCGACAGGGGGCACCTACGAGCAGTACTTC.

Written as DNA, the CDR3 is TGTGCCACCTCCCGACTCCTCGATTACACCGGGGAGCTGTTTTTT. This encodes CATSRLLDYTGELFF. This chain links TRBV15 with TRBJ2-2; D uncertain. This CDR3 is built from 15 residues. CDR1 LNHNV and CDR2 YYDKDF come from the germline V gene (reference sequence). V lost 8 bases and J 3 bases, leaving 16 bases between the germline ends.

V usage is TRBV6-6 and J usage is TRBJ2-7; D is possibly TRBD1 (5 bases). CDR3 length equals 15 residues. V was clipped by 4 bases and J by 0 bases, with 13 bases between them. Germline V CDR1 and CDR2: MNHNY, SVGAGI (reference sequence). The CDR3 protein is CASSFKADSSYEQYF. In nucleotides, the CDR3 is TGTGCCAGCAGTTTCAAAGCTGACAGCTCCTACGAGCAGTACTTC.

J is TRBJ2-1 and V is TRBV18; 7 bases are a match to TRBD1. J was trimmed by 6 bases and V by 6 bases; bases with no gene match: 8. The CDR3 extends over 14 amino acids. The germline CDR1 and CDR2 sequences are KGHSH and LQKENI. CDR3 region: CASSTGQKINEQFF. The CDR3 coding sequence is TGTGCCAGCTCGACGGGACAGAAAATCAATGAGCAGTTCTTC. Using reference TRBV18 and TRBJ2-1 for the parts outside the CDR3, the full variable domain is NAGVMQNPRHLVRRRGQEARLRCSPMKGHSHVYWYRQLPEEGLKFMVYLQKENIIDESGMPKERFSAEFPKEGPSILRIQQVVRGDSAAYFCASSTGQKINEQFFGPGTRLTVL.

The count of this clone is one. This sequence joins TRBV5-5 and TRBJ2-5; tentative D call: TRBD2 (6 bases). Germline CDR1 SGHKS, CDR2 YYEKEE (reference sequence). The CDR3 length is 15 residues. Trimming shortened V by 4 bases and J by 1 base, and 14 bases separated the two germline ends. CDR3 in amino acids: CASSGGWGVQETQYF. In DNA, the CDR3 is TGTGCCAGCAGCGGTGGGTGGGGGGTCCAAGAGACCCAGTACTTC.

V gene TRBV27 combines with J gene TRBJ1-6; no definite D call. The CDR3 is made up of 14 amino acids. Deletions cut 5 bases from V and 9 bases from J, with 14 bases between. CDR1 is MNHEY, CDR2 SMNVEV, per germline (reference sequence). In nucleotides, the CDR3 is TGTGCCAGCAGTGTCACCGGGGTTATTTCACCCCTCCACTTT. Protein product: CASSVTGVISPLHF.

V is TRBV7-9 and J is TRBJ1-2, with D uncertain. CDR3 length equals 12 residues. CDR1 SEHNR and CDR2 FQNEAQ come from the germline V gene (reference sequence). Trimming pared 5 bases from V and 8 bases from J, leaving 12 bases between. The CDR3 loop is CASSIGPVGYTF. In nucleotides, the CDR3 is TGTGCCAGCAGCATAGGGCCCGTCGGCTACACCTTC.

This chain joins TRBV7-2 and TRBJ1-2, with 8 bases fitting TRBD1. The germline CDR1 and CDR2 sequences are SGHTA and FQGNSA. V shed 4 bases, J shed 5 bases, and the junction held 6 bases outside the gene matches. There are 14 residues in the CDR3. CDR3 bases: TGTGCCAGCAGCTCCCCAGGGGGCTGGTATGGCTACACCTTC. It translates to CASSSPGGWYGYTF. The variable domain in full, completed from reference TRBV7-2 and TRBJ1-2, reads GAGVSQSPSNKVTEKGKDVELRCDPISGHTALYWYRQSLGQGLEFLIYFQGNSAPDKSGLPSDRFSAERTGGSVSTLTIQRTQQEDSAVYLCASSSPGGWYGYTFGSGTRLTVV.

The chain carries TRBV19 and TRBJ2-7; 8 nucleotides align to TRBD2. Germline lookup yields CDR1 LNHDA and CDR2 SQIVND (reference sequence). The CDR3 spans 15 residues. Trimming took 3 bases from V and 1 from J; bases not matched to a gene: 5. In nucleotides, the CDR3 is TGTGCCAGTAGTATTCTAGCGGGCCAATCCTACGAGCAGTACTTC. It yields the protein CASSILAGQSYEQYF.

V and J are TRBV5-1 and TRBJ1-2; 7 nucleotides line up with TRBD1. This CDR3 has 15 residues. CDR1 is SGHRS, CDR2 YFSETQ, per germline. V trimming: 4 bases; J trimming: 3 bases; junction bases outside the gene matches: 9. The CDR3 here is CASSVDRVRDYGYTF. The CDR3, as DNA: TGCGCCAGCAGCGTAGACAGGGTCAGAGACTATGGCTACACCTTC.

The CDR3 DNA follows: TGTGCCAGCTCACCTGAGGGAGTAACGGGCGAGCAGTACTTC. Residues: CASSPEGVTGEQYF. This chain uses TRBV18 with TRBJ2-7; D perhaps matches TRBD2 (5 bases). The ends were cut back, 3 bases at V and 6 bases at J, with 15 bases in the middle. The germline V gene encodes CDR1 KGHSH and CDR2 LQKENI. The CDR3 runs to 14 residues.

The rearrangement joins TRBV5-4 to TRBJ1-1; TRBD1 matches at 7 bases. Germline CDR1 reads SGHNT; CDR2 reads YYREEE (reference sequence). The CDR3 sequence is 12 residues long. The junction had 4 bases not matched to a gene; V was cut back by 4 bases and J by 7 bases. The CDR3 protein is CASSVQGFEAFF. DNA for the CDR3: TGTGCCAGCAGCGTACAGGGGTTTGAAGCTTTCTTT.

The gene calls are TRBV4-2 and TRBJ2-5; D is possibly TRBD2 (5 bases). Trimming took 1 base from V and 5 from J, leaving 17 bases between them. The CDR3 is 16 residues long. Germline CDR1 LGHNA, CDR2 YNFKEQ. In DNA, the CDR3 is TGTGCCAGCAGCCAAGTCGGCGGGTCCCCGAGGGAGACCCAGTACTTC. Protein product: CASSQVGGSPRETQYF.

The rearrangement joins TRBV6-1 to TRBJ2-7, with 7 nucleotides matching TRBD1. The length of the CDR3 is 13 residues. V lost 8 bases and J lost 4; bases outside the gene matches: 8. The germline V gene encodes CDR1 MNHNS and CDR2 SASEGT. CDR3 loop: CASGRQGWYEQYF. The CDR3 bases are TGTGCCAGCGGAAGACAGGGTTGGTACGAGCAGTACTTC.

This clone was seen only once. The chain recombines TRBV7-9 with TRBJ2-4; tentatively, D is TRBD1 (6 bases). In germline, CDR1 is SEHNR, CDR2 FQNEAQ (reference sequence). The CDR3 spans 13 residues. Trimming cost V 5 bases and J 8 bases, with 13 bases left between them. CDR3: CASSTTGSDIQYF. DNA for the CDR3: TGTGCCAGCAGCACCACAGGGTCGGACATTCAGTACTTC.

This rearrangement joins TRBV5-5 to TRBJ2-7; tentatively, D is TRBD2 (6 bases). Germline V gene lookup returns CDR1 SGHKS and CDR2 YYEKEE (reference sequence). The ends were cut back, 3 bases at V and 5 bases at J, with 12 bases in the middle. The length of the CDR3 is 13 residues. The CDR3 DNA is TGTGCCAGCAGCTCTGGACCGGGGGACGAGCAGTACTTC. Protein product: CASSSGPGDEQYF. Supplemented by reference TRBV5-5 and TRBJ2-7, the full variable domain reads DAGVTQSPTHLIKTRGQQVTLRCSPISGHKSVSWYQQVLGQGPQFIFQYYEKEERGRGNFPDRFSARQFPNYSSELNVNALLLGDSALYLCASSSGPGDEQYFGPGTRLTVT.

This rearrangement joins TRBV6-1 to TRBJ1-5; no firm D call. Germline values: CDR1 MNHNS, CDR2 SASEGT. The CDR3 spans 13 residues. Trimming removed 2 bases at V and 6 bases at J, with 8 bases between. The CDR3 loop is CASSEHRGQPQHF. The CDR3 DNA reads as TGTGCCAGCAGTGAACATCGGGGTCAGCCCCAGCATTTT.

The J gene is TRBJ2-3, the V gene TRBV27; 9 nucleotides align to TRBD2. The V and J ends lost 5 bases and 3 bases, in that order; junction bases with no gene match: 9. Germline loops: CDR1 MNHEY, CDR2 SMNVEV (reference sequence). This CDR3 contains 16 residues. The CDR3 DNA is TGTGCCAGCAGTCTACTTAGCGGGAGTGGGACAGATACGCAGTATTTT. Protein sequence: CASSLLSGSGTDTQYF.